The entry below describes one TCR beta chain. The data were taken from a study of blood T cell repertoires in COVID-19. Turning to the study itself: Acute and convalescent COVID-19 samples came from the United States, Italy and Spain.

Here immunoSEQ multiplex PCR was the method, and the copy in TCRdb shows in-frame clones only, minus some. This sample has approximately 160,000 clones, with 87% found just once. CDR3 length equals 16 residues. Germline CDR1 and CDR2: SGHTA and FQGNSA. Trimming removed 5 bases from V and 1 base from J; junction bases left unmatched: 10. The V call is TRBV7-2, the J call TRBJ2-5; 7 bases fit TRBD2. Material for sequencing was PBMCs or T cells enriched from blood (not recorded which). The receptor's source is a woman in her forties or fifties who had recovered from COVID-19. CDR3 sequence reads: CASSPGLVPIQETQYF. The CDR3, as DNA: TGTGCCAGCAGCCCAGGACTAGTCCCCATCCAAGAGACCCAGTACTTC. The full variable domain, in which reference TRBV7-2 and TRBJ2-5 provide the parts outside the CDR3, is GAGVSQSPSNKVTEKGKDVELRCDPISGHTALYWYRQSLGQGLEFLIYFQGNSAPDKSGLPSDRFSAERTGGSVSTLTIQRTQQEDSAVYLCASSPGLVPIQETQYFGPGTRLLVL.